Described below is a single T cell receptor (beta chain) sequence and its context. This sample was included in a study of blood T cell repertoires in COVID-19. V was cut by 1 base and J by 7 bases, with 19 bases left in between. CDR3 length: 16 amino acids. Germline assignment: CDR1 SGHDN and CDR2 FVKESK. Only in-frame clones appear in the TCRdb table, and some are missing; sequencing was by immunoSEQ multiplex PCR. The sample lists 180,000 or so clones, more than 85% occurring once. Sequenced input: peripheral blood. The clonotype originates from a woman aged 30 to 39 with active or convalescent COVID-19. This sequence joins TRBV14 and TRBJ1-2; D might be TRBD1 (5 bases). The CDR3: CASSQGPRVLSAGYTF. CDR3 in DNA: TGTGCCAGCAGCCAAGGTCCCAGGGTTCTATCCGCTGGCTACACCTTC.